The following is a T cell receptor beta chain sequence with its context. Its antigen is undetermined. Trimming removed 0 bases at V and 0 bases at J, with 16 bases between. The length of the CDR3 is 17 residues. The germline V gene encodes CDR1 SGHRS and CDR2 YFSETQ. This sample was taken from a study of shared clonotypes between healthy human individuals. Study results and limitations: Genetic and exposure-history diversity was limited by the few donors. Sequencing of the sorted subsets was shown by rarefaction to be incomplete despite large depth. Naive subsets generally had larger estimated richness than memory subsets.

Recent acute infections and vaccinations were absent in the healthy HIV-negative adult donors. Clones were read by immunoSEQ multiplex PCR, and TCRdb kept only the in-frame ones, dropping some. Among some 1,600,000 clones listed, 95% to 99% were seen once. This receptor was taken from a man under 40 in good health. The V call is TRBV5-1, the J call TRBJ2-7; D is perhaps TRBD1 (7 bases). The sample consisted of naive CD4+ T cells sorted from blood. Documented subset: CD45RA+ positively selected. CDR3 nucleotide sequence: TGCGCCAGCAGCTTGGACCTACAGGGGAGGAGCTCCTACGAGCAGTACTTC. Translating gives CASSLDLQGRSSYEQYF.